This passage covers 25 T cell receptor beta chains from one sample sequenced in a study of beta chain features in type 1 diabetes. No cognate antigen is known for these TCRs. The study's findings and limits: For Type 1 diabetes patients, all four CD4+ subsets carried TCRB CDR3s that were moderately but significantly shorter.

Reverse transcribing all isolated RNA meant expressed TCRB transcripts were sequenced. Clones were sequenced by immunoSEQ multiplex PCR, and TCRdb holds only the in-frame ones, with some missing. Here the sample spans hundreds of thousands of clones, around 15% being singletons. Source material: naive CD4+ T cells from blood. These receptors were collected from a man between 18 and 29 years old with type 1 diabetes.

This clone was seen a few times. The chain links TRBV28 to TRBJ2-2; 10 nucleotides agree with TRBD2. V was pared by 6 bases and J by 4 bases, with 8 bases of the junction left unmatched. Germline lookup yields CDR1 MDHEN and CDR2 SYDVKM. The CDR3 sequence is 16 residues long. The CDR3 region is CASSGGLAAPTGELFF. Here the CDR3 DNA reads TGTGCCAGCAGCGGCGGACTAGCGGCACCCACCGGGGAGCTGTTTTTT.

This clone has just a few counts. For the CDR3, the DNA is TGCGCCAGCAGCTTGGCTCTAGCGTTCAATGAGCAGTTCTTC. Encoded protein: CASSLALAFNEQFF. This chain connects TRBV5-1 to TRBJ2-1, with D perhaps TRBD2 (6 bases). The CDR3 is made up of 14 amino acids. The germline V gene encodes CDR1 SGHRS and CDR2 YFSETQ. V was pared by 0 bases and J by 6 bases, with 10 bases between.

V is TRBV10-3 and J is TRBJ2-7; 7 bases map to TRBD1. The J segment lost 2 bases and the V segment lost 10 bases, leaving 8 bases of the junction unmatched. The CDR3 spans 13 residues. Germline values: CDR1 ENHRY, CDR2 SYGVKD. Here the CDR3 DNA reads TGTGCCACCTCAACAGGGGACACCTACGAGCAGTACTTC. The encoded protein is CATSTGDTYEQYF.

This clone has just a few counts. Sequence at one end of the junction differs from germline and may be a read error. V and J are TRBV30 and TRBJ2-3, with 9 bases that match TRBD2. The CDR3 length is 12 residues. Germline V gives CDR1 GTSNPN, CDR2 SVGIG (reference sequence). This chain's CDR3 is CAWAAGGPSRGF. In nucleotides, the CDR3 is TGTGCCTGGGCGGCGGGAGGGCCTAGCAGAGGTTTT.

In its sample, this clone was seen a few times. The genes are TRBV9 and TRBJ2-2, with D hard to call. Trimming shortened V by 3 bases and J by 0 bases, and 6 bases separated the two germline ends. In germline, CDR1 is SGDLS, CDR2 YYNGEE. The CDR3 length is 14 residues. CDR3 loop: CASSGRANTGELFF. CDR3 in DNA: TGTGCCAGCAGCGGGCGAGCGAACACCGGGGAGCTGTTTTTT.

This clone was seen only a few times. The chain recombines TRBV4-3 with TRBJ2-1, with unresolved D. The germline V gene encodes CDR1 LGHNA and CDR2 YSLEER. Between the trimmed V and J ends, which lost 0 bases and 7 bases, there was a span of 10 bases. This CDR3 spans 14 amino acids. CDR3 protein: CASSQELRKNEQFF. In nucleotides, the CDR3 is TGCGCCAGCAGCCAAGAACTCCGCAAGAATGAGCAGTTCTTC.

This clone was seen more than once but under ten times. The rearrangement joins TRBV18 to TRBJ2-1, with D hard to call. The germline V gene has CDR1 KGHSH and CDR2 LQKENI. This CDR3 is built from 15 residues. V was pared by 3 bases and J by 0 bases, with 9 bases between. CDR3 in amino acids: CASSPGMSSYNEQFF. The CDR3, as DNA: TGTGCCAGCTCACCCGGTATGAGCTCCTACAATGAGCAGTTCTTC.

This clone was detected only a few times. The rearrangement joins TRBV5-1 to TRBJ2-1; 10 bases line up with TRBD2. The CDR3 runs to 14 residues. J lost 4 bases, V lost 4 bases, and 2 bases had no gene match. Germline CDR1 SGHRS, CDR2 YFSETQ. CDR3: CASSPGLAYNEQFF. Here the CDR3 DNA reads TGCGCCAGCAGCCCGGGACTAGCGTACAATGAGCAGTTCTTC.

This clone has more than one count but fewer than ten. Here the CDR3 reads CAISDKAETEAFF. The CDR3 DNA reads TGTGCCATCAGTGATAAAGCGGAAACTGAAGCTTTCTTT. The chain is built from TRBV10-3 and TRBJ1-1; D gene unclear. The CDR3 covers 13 residues. Germline V lookup: CDR1 ENHRY, CDR2 SYGVKD. V dropped 3 bases and J dropped 5 bases, with 10 bases sitting between them.

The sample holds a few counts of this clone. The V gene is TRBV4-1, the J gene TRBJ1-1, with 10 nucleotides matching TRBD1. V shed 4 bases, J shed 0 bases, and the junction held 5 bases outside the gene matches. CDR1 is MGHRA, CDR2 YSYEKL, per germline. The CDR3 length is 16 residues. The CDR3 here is CASSLKGQGMNTEAFF. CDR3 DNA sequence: TGCGCCAGCAGCCTGAAGGGACAGGGGATGAACACTGAAGCTTTCTTT.

CDR3 DNA: TGTGCCAGCATCAGGACCCCCGGGGAGGGGTGGCACGAGCAGTACTTC. Translating it yields CASIRTPGEGWHEQYF. This chain links TRBV2 with TRBJ2-7; 7 bases match TRBD2. The CDR3 has 16 amino acids. V shed 7 bases, J shed 5 bases, and the junction held 17 bases outside the gene matches. CDR1 is SNHLY, CDR2 FYNNEI, per germline.

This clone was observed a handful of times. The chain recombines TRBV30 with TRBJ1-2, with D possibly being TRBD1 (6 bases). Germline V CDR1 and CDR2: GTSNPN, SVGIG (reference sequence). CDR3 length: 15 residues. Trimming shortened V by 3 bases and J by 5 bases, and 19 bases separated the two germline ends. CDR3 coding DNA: TGTGCCTGGAGCCCATCCCCGGGGGCCTTATATGGCTACACCTTC. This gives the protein CAWSPSPGALYGYTF. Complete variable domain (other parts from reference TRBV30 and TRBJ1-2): SQTIHQWPATLVQPVGSPLSLECTVEGTSNPNLYWYRQAAGRGLQLLFYSVGIGQISSEVPQNLSASRPQDRQFILSSKKLLLSDSGFYLCAWSPSPGALYGYTFGSGTRLTVV.

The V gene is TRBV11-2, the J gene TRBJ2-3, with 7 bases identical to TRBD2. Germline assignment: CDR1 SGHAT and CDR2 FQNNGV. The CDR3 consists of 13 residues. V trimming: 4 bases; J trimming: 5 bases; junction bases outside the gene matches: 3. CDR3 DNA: TGTGCCAGCAGCTCGGGGGGAGGAGATACGCAGTATTTT. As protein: CASSSGGGDTQYF.

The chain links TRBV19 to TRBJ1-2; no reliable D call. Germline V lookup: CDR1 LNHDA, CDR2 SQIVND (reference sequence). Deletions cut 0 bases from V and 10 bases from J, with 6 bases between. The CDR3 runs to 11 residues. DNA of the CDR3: TGTGCCAGTAGTATAGATCGCCACTACACCTTC. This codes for CASSIDRHYTF.

The CDR3 nucleotides read TGTGCCAGCAGCGTAGGGACCTCTGAGCAGTTCTTC. It yields the protein CASSVGTSEQFF. The J gene is TRBJ2-1, the V gene TRBV9, with no clear D. This CDR3 spans 12 amino acids. Germline V lookup: CDR1 SGDLS, CDR2 YYNGEE. The V gene lost 0 bases and the J gene lost 9 bases, with 7 bases spanning the gap.

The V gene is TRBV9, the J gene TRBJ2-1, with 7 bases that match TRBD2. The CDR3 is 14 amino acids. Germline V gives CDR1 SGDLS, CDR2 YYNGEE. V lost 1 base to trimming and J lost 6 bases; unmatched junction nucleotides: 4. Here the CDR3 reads CASSVLAETNEQFF. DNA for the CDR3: TGTGCCAGCAGCGTACTAGCGGAGACCAATGAGCAGTTCTTC.

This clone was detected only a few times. CDR3 amino acids: CASSLQGLQETQYF. The CDR3 coding sequence is TGTGCCAGCAGCTTACAGGGACTCCAAGAGACCCAGTACTTC. The chain joins TRBV5-6 to TRBJ2-5, with D perhaps matching TRBD1 or TRBD2 (6 bases each). The V end lost 2 bases, the J end lost 1 base, and 9 bases lay between the germline ends. Germline loops: CDR1 SGHDT, CDR2 YYEEEE. The CDR3 totals 14 residues.

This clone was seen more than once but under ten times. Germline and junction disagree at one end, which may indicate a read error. CDR3 nucleotide sequence: TGCAGCGTGGAAGATAAGGGGATTAGAAAGACTGAAGCTTTCTTT. It is translated as CSVEDKGIRKTEAFF. The genes are TRBV29-1 and TRBJ1-1, with TRBD1 as a possible D gene (5 bases). The CDR3 has 15 residues. The V gene's germline CDR1 is SQVTM and CDR2 ANQGSEA.

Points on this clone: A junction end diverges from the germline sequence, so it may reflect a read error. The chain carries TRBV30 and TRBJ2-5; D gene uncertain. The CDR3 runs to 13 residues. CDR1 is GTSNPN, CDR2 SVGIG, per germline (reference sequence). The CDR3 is CARSGNIGETQYF. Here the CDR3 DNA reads TGTGCCCGGTCGGGTAATATTGGAGAGACCCAATACTTC.

CDR3 protein: CASSFRLPGGGDYNEQFF. CDR3 bases: TGCGCCAGCAGCTTCCGCCTCCCGGGAGGGGGGGACTACAATGAGCAGTTCTTC. V and J are TRBV5-1 and TRBJ2-1; 8 positions match TRBD2. This CDR3 comprises 18 residues. Germline V gene sequence: CDR1 SGHRS, CDR2 YFSETQ. V gave up 2 bases and J gave up 3 bases; unmatched junction bases: 13. Filled out from reference TRBV5-1 and TRBJ2-1, the complete variable domain reads KAGVTQTPRYLIKTRGQQVTLSCSPISGHRSVSWYQQTPGQGLQFLFEYFSETQRNKGNFPGRFSGRQFSNSRSEMNVSTLELGDSALYLCASSFRLPGGGDYNEQFFGPGTRLTVL.

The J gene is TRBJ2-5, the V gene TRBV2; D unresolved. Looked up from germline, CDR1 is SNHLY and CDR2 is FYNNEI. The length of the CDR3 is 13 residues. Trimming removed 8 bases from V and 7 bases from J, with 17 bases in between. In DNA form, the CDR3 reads TGTGCCAGCCAGTTGGACGGGCGAGGGACCCAGTACTTC. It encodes CASQLDGRGTQYF.

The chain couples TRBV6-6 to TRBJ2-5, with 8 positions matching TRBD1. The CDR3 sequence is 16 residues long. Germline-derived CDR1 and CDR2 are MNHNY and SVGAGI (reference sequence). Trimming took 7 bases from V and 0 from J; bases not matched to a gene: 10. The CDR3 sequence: CASIYDGTGYQETQYF. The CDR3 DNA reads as TGTGCCAGCATCTACGACGGGACAGGTTACCAAGAGACCCAGTACTTC.

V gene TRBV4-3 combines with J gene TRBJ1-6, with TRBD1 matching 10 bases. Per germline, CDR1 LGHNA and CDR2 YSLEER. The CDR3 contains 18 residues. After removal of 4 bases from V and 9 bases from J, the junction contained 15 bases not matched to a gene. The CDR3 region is CASSRTAAGQGVRSPLHF. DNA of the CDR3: TGCGCCAGCAGCCGGACAGCCGCAGGACAGGGGGTTCGTTCACCCCTCCACTTT.

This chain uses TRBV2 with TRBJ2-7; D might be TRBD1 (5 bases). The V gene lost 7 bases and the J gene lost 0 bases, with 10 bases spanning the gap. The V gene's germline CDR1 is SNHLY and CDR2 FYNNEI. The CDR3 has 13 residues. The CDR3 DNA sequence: TGTGCCAGCACCCAGGGAATCTCCTACGAGCAGTACTTC. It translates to CASTQGISYEQYF. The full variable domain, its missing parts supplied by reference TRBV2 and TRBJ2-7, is EPEVTQTPSHQVTQMGQEVILRCVPISNHLYFYWYRQILGQKVEFLVSFYNNEISEKSEIFDDQFSVERPDGSNFTLKIRSTKLEDSAMYFCASTQGISYEQYFGPGTRLTVT.

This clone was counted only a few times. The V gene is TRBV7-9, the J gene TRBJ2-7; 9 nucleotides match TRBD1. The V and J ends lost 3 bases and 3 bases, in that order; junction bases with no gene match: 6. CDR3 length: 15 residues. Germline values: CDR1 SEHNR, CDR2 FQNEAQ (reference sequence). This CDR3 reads CASSFIGTGYYEQYF. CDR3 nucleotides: TGTGCCAGCAGCTTCATCGGGACAGGGTACTACGAGCAGTACTTC. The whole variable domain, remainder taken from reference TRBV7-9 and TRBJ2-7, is DTGVSQNPRHKITKRGQNVTFRCDPISEHNRLYWYRQTLGQGPEFLTYFQNEAQLEKSRLLSDRFSAERPKGSFSTLEIQRTEQGDSAMYLCASSFIGTGYYEQYFGPGTRLTVT.